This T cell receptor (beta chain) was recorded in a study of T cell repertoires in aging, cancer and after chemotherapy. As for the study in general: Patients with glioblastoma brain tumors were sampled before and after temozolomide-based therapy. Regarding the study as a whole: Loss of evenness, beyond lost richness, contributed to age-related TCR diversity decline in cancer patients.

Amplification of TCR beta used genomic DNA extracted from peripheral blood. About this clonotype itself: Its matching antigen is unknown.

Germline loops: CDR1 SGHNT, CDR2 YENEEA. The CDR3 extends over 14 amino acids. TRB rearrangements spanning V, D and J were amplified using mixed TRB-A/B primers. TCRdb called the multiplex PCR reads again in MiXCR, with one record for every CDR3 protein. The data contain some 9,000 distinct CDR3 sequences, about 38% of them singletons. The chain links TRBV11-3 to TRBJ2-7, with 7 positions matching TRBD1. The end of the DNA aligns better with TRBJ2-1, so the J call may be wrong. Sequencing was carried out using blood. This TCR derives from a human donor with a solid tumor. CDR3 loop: CASGRQGAYNEQFF. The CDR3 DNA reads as TGTGCCAGTGGTCGGCAGGGGGCCTACAATGAGCAGTTCTTC.